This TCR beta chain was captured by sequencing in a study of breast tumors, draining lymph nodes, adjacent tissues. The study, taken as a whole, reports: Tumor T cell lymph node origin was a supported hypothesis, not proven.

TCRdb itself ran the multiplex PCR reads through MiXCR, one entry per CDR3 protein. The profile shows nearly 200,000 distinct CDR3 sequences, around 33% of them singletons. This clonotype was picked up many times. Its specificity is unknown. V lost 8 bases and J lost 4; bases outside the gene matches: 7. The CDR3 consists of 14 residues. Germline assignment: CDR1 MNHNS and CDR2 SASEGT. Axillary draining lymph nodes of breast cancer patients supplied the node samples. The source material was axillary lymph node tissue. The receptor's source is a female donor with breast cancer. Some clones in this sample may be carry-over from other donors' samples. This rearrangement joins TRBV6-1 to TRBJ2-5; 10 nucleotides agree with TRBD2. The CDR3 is CASLSGGAGETQYF. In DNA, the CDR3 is TGTGCCAGCCTCAGCGGGGGGGCCGGAGAGACCCAGTACTTC.